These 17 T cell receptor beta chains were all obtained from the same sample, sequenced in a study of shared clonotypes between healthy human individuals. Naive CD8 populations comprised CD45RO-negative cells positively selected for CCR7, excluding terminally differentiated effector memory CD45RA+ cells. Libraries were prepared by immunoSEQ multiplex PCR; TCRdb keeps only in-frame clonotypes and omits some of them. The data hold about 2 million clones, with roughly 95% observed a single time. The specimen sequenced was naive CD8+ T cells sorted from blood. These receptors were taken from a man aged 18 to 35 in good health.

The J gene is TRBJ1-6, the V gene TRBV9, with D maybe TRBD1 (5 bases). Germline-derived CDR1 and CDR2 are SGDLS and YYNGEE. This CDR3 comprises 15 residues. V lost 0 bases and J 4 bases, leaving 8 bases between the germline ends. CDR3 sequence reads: CASSVGRGYNSPLHF. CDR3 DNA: TGTGCCAGCAGCGTAGGTCGGGGGTATAATTCACCCCTCCACTTT.

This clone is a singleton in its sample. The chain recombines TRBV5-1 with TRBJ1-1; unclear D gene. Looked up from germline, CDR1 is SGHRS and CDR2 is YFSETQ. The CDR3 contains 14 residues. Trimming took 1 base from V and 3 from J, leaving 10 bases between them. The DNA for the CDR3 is TGCGCCAGCAGCTTGATCCCCACCGACACTGAAGCTTTCTTT. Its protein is CASSLIPTDTEAFF.

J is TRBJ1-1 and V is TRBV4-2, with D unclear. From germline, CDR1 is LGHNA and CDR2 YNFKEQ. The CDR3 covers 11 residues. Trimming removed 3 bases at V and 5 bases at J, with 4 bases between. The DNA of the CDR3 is TGTGCCAGCAGCCACACGACTGAAGCTTTCTTT. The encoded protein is CASSHTTEAFF.

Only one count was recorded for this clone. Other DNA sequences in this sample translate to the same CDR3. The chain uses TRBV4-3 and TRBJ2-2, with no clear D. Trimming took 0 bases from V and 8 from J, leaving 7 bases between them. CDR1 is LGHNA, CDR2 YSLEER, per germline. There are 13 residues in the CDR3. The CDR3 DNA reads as TGCGCCAGCAGCCAAGATCTGGGGGGGGAGCTGTTTTTT. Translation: CASSQDLGGELFF.

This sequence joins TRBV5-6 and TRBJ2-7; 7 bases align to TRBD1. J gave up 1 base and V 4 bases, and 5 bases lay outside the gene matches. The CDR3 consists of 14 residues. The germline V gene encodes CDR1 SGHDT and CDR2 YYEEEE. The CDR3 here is CASSMETGSYEQYF. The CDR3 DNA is TGTGCCAGCAGCATGGAGACAGGGTCCTACGAGCAGTACTTC.

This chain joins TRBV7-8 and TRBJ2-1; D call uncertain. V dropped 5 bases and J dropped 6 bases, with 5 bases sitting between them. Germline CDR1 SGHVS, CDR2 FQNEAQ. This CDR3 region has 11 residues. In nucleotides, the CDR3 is TGTGCCAGCAGCCACGGCAATGAGCAGTTCTTC. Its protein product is CASSHGNEQFF.

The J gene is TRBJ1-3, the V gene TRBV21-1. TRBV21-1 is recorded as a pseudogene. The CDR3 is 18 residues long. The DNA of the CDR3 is TGTGCCAGCAGCAAAGCTCGCCGACGGGGCCGCTCTGGAAACACCATATATTTT. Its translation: CASSKARRRGRSGNTIYF.

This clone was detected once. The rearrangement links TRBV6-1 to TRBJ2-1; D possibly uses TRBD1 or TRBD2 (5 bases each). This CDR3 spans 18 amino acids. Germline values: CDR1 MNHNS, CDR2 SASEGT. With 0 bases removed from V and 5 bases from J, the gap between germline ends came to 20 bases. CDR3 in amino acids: CASSEALGPYSYNNEQFF. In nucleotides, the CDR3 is TGTGCCAGCAGTGAAGCGTTGGGACCCTACTCGTATAACAATGAGCAGTTCTTC.

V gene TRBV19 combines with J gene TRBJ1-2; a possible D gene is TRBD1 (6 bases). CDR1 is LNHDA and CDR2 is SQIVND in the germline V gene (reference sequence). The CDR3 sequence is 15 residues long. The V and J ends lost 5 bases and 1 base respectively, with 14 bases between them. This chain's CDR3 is CASSDIRGHNYGYTF. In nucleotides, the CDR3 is TGTGCCAGTAGTGACATCAGGGGACATAACTATGGCTACACCTTC.

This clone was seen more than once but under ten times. DNA of the CDR3: TGTGCCACCAGCATCGGGCCCCCGAACACTGAAGCTTTCTTT. The encoded protein is CATSIGPPNTEAFF. The chain combines TRBV15 with TRBJ1-1, with D unresolved. With 4 bases removed from V and 1 base from J, the gap between germline ends came to 10 bases. Germline V gene lookup returns CDR1 LNHNV and CDR2 YYDKDF (reference sequence). The CDR3 length is 14 residues.

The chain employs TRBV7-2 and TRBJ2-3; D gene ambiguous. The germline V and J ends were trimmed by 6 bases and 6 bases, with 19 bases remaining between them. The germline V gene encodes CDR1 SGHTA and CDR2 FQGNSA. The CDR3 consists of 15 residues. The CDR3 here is CASRDDGSTVDTQYF. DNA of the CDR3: TGTGCCAGCAGGGACGACGGATCAACTGTGGATACGCAGTATTTT.

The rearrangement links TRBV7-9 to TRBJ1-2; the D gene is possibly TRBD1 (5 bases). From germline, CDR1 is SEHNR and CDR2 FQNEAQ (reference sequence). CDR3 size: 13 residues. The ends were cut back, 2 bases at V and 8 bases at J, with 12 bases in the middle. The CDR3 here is CASSLRQGEGYTF. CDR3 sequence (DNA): TGTGCCAGCAGCTTACGGCAGGGAGAGGGCTACACCTTC.

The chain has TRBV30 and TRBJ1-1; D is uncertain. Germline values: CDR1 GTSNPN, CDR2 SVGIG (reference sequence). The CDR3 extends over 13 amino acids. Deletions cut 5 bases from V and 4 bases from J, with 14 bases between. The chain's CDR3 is CAWERVVATEAFF. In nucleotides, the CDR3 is TGTGCCTGGGAGAGGGTGGTAGCCACTGAAGCTTTCTTT.

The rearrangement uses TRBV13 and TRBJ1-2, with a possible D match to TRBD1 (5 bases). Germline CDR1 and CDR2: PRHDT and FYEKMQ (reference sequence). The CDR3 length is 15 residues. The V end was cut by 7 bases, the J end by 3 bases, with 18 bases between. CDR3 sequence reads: CASTIGETVDYGYTF. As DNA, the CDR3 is TGTGCCAGCACTATAGGGGAGACAGTGGACTATGGCTACACCTTC.

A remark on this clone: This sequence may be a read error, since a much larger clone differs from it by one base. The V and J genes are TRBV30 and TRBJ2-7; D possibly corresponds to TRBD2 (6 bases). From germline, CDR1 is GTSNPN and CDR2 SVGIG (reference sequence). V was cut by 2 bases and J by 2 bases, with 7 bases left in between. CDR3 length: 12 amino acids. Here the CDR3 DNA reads TGTGCCTGGAGTAGGGAGGCCTACGAGCAGTACTTC. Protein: CAWSREAYEQYF.

CDR3: CASSLPGDNEQFF. As DNA, the CDR3 is TGTGCCAGCAGCTTGCCGGGAGACAATGAGCAGTTCTTC. The rearrangement joins TRBV5-5 to TRBJ2-1, with D tentatively TRBD2 (6 bases). V was clipped by 1 base and J by 5 bases, with 7 bases between them. The CDR3 length is 13 residues. Germline V gene sequence: CDR1 SGHKS, CDR2 YYEKEE (reference sequence).

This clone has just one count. The DNA for the CDR3 is TGTGCCAGCAGCTCCGTCGTCGGGGATACGCAGTATTTT. Amino acid sequence: CASSSVVGDTQYF. J is TRBJ2-3 and V is TRBV7-9, with D unresolved. Germline V gene data show CDR1 as SEHNR and CDR2 as FQNEAQ (reference sequence). The germline V and J ends were trimmed by 4 bases and 6 bases, with 11 bases remaining between them. This CDR3 is built from 13 residues.